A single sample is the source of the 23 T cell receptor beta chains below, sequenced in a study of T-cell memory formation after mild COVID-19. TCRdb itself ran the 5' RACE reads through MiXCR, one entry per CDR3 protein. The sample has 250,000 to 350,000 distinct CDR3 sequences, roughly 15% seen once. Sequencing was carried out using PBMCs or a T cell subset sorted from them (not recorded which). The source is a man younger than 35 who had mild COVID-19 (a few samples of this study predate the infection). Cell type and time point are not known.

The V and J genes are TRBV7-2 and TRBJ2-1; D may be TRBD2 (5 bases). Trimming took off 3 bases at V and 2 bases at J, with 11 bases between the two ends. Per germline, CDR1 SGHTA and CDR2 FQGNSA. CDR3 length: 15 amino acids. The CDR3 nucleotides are TGTGCCAGCAGCTTCGAGGGTAACCCCTACAATGAGCAGTTCTTC. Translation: CASSFEGNPYNEQFF.

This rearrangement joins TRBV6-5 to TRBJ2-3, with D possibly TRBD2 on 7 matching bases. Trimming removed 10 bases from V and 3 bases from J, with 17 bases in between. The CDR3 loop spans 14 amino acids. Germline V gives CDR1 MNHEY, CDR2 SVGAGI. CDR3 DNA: TGTGCCACCCATCGTGAGGGGGGGACAGATACGCAGTATTTT. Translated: CATHREGGTDTQYF.

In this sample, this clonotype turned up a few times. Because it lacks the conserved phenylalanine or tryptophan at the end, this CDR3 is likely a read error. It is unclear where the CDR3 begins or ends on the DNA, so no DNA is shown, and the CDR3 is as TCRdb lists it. The CDR3 loop is CASSLSGLGGQGLDY. J is TRBJ1-1 and V is TRBV7-2; whether TRBD1, the table's D call, matches the DNA was not checked. The V gene's germline CDR1 is SGHTA and CDR2 FQGNSA. The CDR3 spans 15 residues, counting both ends.

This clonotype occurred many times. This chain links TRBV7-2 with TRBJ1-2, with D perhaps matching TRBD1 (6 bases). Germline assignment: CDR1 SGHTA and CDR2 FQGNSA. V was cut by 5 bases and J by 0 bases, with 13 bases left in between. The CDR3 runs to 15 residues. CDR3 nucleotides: TGTGCCAGCAGCCCTCACTCAGGGGCTAACTATGGCTACACCTTC. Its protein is CASSPHSGANYGYTF.

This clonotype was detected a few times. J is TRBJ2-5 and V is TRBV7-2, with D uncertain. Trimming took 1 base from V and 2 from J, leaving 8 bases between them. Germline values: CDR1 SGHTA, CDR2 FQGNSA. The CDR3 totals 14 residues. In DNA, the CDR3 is TGTGCCAGCAGCTTAGGTAGTCGACAAGAGACCCAGTACTTC. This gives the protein CASSLGSRQETQYF.

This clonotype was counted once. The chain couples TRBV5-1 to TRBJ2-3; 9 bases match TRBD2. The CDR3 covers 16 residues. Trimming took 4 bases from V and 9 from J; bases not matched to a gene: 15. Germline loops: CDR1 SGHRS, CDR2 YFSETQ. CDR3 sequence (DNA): TGCGCCAGCAGCCTTGCGGGTAGCGGGGGCCTCGGGACGCAGTATTTT. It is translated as CASSLAGSGGLGTQYF.

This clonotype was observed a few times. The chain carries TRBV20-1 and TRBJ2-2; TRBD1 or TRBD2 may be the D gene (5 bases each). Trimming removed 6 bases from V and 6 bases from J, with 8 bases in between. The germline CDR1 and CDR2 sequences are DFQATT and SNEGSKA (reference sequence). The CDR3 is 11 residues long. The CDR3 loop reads CSAPGPGELFF. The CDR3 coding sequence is TGCAGTGCCCCGGGGCCCGGGGAGCTGTTTTTT.

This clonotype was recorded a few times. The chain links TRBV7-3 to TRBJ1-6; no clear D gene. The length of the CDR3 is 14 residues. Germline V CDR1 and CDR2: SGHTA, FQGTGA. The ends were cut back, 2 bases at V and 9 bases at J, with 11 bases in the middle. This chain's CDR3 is CASSLDPKSSPLHF. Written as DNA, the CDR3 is TGTGCCAGCAGCTTAGACCCCAAGAGTTCACCCCTCCACTTT.

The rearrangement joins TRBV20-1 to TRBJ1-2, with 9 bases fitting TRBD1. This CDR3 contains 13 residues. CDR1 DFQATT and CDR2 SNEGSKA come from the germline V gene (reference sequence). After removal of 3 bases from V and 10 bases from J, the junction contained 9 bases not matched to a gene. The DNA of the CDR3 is TGCAGTGCTAGGACCGGGACAGGGCGTTTCTACACCTTC. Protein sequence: CSARTGTGRFYTF.

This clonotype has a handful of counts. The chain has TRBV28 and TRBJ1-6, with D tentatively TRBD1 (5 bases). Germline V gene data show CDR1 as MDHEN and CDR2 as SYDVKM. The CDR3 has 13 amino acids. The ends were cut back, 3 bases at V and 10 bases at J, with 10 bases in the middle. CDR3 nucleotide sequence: TGTGCCAGCAGTTTCAGGGTAGGATCACCCCTCCACTTT. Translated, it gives CASSFRVGSPLHF.

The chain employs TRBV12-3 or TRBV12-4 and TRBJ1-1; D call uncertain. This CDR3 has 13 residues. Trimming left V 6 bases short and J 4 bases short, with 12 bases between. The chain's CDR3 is CASSPAWGTEAFF. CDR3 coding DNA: TGTGCCAGCAGCCCAGCTTGGGGCACTGAAGCTTTCTTT.

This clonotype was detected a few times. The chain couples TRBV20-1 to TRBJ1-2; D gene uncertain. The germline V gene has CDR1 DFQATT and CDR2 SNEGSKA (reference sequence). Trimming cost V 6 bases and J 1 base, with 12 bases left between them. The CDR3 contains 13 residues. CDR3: CSAPGLVNYGYTF. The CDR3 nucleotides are TGCAGTGCCCCAGGTCTGGTTAACTATGGCTACACCTTC.

The CDR3 loop reads CASSQITEYDSYEQYF. CDR3 in DNA: TGCGCCAGCAGCCAAATCACAGAGTACGATTCCTACGAGCAGTACTTC. The chain is built from TRBV5-1 and TRBJ2-7; D gene uncertain. Trimming cost V 4 bases and J 1 base, with 18 bases left between them. The germline CDR1 and CDR2 sequences are SGHRS and YFSETQ. The CDR3 length is 16 residues.

CDR3 residues: CSVRSQDGHYYGYTF. CDR3 DNA: TGCAGCGTTCGGTCCCAGGACGGTCATTACTATGGCTACACCTTC. The rearrangement joins TRBV29-1 to TRBJ1-2; no reliable D call. The CDR3 loop spans 15 amino acids. Trimming took 5 bases from V and 3 from J, leaving 19 bases between them. Per the germline V gene, CDR1 is SQVTM and CDR2 is ANQGSEA.

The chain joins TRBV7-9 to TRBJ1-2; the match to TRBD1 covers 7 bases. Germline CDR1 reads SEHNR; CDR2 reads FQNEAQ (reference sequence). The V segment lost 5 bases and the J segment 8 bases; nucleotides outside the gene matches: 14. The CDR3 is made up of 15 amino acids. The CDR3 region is CASSPQGTATRGYTF. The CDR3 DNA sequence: TGTGCCAGCAGCCCTCAAGGGACAGCAACTAGGGGCTACACCTTC.

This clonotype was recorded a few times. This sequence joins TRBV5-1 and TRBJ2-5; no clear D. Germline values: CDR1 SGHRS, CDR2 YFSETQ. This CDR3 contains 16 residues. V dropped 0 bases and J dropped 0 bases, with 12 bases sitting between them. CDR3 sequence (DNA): TGCGCCAGCAGCTTGGGTGGATTGCGGTACCAAGAGACCCAGTACTTC. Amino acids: CASSLGGLRYQETQYF.

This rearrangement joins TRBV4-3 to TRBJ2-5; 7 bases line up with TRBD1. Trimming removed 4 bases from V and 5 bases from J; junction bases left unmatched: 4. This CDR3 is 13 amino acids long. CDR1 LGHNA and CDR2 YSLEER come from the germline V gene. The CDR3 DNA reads TGCGCCAGCAGCCGGACAGGCGTGGAGACCCAGTACTTC. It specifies CASSRTGVETQYF.

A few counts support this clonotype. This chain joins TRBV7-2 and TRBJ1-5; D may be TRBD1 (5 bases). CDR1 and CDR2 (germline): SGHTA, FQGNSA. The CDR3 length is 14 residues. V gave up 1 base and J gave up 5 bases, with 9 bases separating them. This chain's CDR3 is CASSLDSGDQPQHF. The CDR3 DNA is TGTGCCAGCAGCTTAGATTCGGGGGATCAGCCCCAGCATTTT.

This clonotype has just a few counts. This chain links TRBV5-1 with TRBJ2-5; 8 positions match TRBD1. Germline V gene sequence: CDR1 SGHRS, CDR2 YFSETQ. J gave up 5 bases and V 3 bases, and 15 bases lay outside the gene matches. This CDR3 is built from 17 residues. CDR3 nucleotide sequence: TGCGCCAGCAGCTCTTCCACGTTCAGGGGGCTTGGGGAGACCCAGTACTTC. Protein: CASSSSTFRGLGETQYF.

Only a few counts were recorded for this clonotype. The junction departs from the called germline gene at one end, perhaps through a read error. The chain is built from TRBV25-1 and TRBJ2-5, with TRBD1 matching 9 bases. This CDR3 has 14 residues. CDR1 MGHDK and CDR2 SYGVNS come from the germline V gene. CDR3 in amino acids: CASSEPGQGPHMDF. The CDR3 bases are TGTGCCAGCAGTGAACCGGGACAGGGACCCCATATGGACTTC.

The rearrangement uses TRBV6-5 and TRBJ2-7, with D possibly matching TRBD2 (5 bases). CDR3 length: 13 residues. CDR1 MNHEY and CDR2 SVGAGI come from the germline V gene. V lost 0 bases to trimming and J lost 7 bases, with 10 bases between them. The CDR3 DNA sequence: TGTGCCAGCAGTTACTCGCCCTCGGGAGAGCAGTACGTC. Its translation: CASSYSPSGEQYV.

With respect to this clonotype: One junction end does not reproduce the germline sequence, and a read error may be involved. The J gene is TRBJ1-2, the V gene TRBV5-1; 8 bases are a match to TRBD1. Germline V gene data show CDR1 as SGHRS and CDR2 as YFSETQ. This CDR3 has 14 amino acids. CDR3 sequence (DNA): TGCGCCAGAAGCTTGGAGTCAGGGGGCGCCGACTACACCTTC. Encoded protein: CARSLESGGADYTF.

The DNA of the CDR3 is TGCGCCAGCACCCCATTTGCGACAGGTGAGAATCAGCCCCAGCATTTT. Protein sequence: CASTPFATGENQPQHF. The chain uses TRBV4-1 and TRBJ1-5, with D possibly matching TRBD1 (6 bases). Germline CDR1 is MGHRA and CDR2 is YSYEKL. V gave up 7 bases and J gave up 4 bases, with 20 bases separating them. CDR3 length: 16 residues.